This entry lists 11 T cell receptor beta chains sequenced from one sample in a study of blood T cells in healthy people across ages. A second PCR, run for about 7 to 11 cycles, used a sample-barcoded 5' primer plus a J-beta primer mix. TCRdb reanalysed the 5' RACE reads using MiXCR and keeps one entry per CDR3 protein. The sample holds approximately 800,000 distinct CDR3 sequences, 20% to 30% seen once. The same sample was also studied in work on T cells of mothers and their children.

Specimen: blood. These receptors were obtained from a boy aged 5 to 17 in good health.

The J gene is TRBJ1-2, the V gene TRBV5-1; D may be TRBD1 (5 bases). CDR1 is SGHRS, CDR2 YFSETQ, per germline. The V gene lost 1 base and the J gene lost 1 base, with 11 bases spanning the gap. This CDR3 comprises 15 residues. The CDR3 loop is CASSLKGTYNYGYTF. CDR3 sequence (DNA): TGCGCCAGCAGCTTGAAAGGGACTTATAACTATGGCTACACCTTC.

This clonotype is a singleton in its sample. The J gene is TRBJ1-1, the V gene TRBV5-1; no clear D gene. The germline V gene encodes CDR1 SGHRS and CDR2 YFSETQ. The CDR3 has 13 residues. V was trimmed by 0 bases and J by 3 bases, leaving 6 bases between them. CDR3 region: CASSLVVYTEAFF. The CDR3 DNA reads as TGCGCCAGCAGCTTGGTAGTGTACACTGAAGCTTTCTTT.

The CDR3 loop is CASSSRDRGYIDTQYF. The CDR3 nucleotides are TGTGCCAGCAGCTCCCGGGACAGGGGGTACATAGATACGCAGTATTTT. The V call is TRBV28, the J call TRBJ2-3; 11 positions match TRBD1. The CDR3 loop spans 16 amino acids. Germline V gene lookup returns CDR1 MDHEN and CDR2 SYDVKM. Losses at the gene ends were 6 bases for V and 5 bases for J; bases not matched to a gene: 10. Together with reference TRBV28 and TRBJ2-3, the CDR3 gives the full variable domain: DVKVTQSSRYLVKRTGEKVFLECVQDMDHENMFWYRQDPGLGLRLIYFSYDVKMKEKGDIPEGYSVSREKKERFSLILESASTNQTSMYLCASSSRDRGYIDTQYFGPGTRLTVL.

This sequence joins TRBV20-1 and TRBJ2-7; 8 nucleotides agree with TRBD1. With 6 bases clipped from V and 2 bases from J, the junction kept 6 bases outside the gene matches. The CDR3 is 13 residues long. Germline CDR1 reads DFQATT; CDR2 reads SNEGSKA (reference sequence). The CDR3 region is CSAAWDRTYEQYF. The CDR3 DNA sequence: TGCAGTGCGGCGTGGGACAGGACCTACGAGCAGTACTTC.

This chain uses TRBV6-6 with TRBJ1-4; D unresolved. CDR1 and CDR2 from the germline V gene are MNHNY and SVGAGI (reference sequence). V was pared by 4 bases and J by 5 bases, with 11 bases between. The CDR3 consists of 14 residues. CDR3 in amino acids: CASSSRTDNEKLFF. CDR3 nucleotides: TGTGCCAGCAGTTCACGGACCGACAATGAAAAACTGTTTTTT.

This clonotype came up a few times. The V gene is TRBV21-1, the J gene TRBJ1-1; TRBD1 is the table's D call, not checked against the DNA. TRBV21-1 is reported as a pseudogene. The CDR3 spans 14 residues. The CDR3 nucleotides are TGTGCCAGCAGCATCAAGGGGAAGAACACTGAAGCTTTCTTT. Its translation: CASSIKGKNTEAFF.

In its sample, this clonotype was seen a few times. CDR3 sequence (DNA): TGTGCCAGCAGCCCTCTAGCGGGCGGGGGGACCCAGTACTTC. Its translation is CASSPLAGGGTQYF. The gene calls are TRBV4-2 and TRBJ2-5, with 8 bases lining up with TRBD2. CDR1 is LGHNA, CDR2 YNFKEQ, per germline. This CDR3 is 14 amino acids long. V dropped 4 bases and J dropped 7; count of bases not matched to a gene: 8.

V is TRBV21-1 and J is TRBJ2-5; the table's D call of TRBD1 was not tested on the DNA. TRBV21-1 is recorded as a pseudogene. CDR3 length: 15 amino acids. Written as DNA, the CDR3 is TGTGCCAGCAGCACCGGGACAGCCCTCCAAGAGACCCAGTACTTC. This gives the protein CASSTGTALQETQYF.

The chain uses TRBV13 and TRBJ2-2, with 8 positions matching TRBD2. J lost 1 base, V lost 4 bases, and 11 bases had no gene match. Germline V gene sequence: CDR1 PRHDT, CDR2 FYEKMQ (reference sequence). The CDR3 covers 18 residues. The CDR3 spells CASSSLVLGRENTGELFF. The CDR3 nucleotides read TGTGCCAGCAGCTCCCTTGTTCTCGGGAGGGAGAACACCGGGGAGCTGTTTTTT. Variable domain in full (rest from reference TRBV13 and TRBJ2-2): AAGVIQSPRHLIKEKRETATLKCYPIPRHDTVYWYQQGPGQDPQFLISFYEKMQSDKGSIPDRFSAQQFSDYHSELNMSSLELGDSALYFCASSSLVLGRENTGELFFGEGSRLTVL.

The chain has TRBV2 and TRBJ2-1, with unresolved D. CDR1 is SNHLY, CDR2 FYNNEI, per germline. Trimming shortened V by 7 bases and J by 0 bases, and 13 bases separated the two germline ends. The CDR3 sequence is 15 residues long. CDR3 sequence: CASILESSSYNEQFF. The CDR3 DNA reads TGTGCCAGCATTTTAGAATCGAGCTCCTACAATGAGCAGTTCTTC. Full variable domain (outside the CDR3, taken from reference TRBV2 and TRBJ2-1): EPEVTQTPSHQVTQMGQEVILRCVPISNHLYFYWYRQILGQKVEFLVSFYNNEISEKSEIFDDQFSVERPDGSNFTLKIRSTKLEDSAMYFCASILESSSYNEQFFGPGTRLTVL.

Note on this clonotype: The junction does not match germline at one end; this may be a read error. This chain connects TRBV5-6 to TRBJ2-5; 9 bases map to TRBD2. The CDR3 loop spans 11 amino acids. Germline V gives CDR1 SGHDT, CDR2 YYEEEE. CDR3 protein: CASSWMGLADF. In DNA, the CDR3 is TGTGCCAGCAGCTGGATGGGACTAGCTGACTTC.